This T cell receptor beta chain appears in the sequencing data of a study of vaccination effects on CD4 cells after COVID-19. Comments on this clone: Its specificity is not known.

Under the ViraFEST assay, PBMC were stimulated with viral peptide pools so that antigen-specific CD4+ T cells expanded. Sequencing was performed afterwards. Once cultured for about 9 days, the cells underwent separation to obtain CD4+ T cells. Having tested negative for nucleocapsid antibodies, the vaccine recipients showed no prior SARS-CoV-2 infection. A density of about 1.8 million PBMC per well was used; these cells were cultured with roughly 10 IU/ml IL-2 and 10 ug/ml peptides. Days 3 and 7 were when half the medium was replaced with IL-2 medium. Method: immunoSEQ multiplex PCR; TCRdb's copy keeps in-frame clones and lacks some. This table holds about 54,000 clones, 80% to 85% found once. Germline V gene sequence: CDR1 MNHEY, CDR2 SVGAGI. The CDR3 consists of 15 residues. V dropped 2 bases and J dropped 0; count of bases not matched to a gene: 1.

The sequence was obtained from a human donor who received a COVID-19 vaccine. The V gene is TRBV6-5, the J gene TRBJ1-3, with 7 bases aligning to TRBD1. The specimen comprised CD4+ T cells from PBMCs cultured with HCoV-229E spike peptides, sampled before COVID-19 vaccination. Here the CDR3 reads CASSYGTASGNTIYF. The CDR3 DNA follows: TGTGCCAGCAGTTACGGGACAGCCTCTGGAAACACCATATATTTT.